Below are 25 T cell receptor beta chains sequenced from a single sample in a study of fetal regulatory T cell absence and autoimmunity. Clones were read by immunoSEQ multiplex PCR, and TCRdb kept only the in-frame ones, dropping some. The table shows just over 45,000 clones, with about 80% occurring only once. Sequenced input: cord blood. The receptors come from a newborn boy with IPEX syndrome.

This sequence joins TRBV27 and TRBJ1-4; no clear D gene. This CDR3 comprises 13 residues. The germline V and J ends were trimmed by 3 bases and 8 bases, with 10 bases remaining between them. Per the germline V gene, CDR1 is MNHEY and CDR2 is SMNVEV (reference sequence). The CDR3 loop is CASSFGVGEKLFF. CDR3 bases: TGTGCCAGCAGTTTCGGTGTGGGGGAAAAACTGTTTTTT.

CDR3 in DNA: TGTGCCATCAGTGAGACAGGGGGCTACGAGCAGTACTTC. It encodes CAISETGGYEQYF. The rearrangement uses TRBV10-3 and TRBJ2-7, with 8 bases that match TRBD1. The germline gives CDR1 ENHRY, CDR2 SYGVKD. Trimming at V came to 2 bases and at J to 3 bases, leaving 0 bases not matched to a gene. The CDR3 spans 13 residues.

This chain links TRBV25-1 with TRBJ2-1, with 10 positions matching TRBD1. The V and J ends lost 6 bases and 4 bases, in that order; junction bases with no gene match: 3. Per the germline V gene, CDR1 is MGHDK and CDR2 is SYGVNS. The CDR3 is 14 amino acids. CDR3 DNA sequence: TGTGCCAGCAGGGGACAGGGGAGGTACAATGAGCAGTTCTTC. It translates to CASRGQGRYNEQFF. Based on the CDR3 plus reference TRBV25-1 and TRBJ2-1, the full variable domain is EADIYQTPRYLVIGTGKKITLECSQTMGHDKMYWYQQDPGMELHLIHYSYGVNSTEKGDLSSESTVSRIRTEHFPLTLESARPSHTSQYLCASRGQGRYNEQFFGPGTRLTVL.

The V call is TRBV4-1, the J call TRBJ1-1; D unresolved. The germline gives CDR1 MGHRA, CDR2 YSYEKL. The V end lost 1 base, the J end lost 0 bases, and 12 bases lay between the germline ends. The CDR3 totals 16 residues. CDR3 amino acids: CASSQGFSKLNTEAFF. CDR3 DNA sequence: TGCGCCAGCAGCCAAGGGTTTAGCAAGCTGAACACTGAAGCTTTCTTT.

The CDR3 sequence: CAWSVRVSSGNTIYF. The CDR3 DNA is TGTGCCTGGAGTGTACGGGTTAGCTCTGGAAACACCATATATTTT. J is TRBJ1-3 and V is TRBV30; D is ambiguous. The CDR3 loop spans 15 amino acids. Germline V CDR1 and CDR2: GTSNPN, SVGIG (reference sequence). The V and J ends lost 0 bases and 0 bases respectively, with 9 bases between them.

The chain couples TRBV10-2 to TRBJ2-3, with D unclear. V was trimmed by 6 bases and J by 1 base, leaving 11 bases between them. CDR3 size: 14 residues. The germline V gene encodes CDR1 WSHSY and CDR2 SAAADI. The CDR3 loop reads CASSANGGTDTQYF. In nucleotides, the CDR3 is TGCGCCAGCAGCGCTAATGGGGGCACAGATACGCAGTATTTT.

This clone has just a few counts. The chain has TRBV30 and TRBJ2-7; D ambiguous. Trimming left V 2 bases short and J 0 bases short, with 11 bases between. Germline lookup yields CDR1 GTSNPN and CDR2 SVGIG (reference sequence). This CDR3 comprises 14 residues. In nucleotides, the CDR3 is TGTGCCTGGAGTTCACCTCCGGGCTCCTACGAGCAGTACTTC. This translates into CAWSSPPGSYEQYF.

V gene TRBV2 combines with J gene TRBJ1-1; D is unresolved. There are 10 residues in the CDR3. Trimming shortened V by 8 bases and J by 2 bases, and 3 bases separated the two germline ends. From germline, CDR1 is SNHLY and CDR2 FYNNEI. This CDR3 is CASANTEAFF. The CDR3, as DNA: TGTGCCAGCGCAAACACTGAAGCTTTCTTT.

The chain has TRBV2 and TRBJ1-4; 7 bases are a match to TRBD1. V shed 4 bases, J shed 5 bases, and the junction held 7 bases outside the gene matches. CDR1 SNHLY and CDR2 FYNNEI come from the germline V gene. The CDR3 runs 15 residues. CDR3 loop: CASSVWAGGNEKLFF. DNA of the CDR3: TGTGCCAGCAGTGTCTGGGCAGGGGGGAATGAAAAACTGTTTTTT.

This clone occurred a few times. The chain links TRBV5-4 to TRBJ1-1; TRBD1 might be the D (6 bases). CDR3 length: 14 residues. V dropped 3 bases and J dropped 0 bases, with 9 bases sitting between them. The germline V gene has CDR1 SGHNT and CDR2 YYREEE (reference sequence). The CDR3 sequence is CASSSQGLNTEAFF. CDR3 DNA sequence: TGTGCCAGCAGCTCCCAGGGGCTGAACACTGAAGCTTTCTTT.

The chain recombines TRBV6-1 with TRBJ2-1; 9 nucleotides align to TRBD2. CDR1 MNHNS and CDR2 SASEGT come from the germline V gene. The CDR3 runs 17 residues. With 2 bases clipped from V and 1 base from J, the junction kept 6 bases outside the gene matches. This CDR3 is CASSELSSGTSYNEQFF. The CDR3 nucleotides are TGTGCCAGCAGTGAACTGTCTAGCGGGACTTCCTACAATGAGCAGTTCTTC.

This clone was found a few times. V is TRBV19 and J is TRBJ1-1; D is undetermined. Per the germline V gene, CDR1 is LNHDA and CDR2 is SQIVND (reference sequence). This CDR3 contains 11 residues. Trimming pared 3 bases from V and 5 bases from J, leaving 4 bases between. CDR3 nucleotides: TGTGCCAGTAGTATGTGGACTGAAGCTTTCTTT. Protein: CASSMWTEAFF.

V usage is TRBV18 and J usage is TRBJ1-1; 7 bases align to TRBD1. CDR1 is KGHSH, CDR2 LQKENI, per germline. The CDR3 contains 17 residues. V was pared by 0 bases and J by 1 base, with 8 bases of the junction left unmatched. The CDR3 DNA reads TGTGCCAGCTCACCACCGGGAACAGGGGAGACGAACACTGAAGCTTTCTTT. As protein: CASSPPGTGETNTEAFF.

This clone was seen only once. The CDR3 protein is CASCRDRVGEQYF. DNA for the CDR3: TGTGCCAGCTGCCGGGACAGGGTGGGAGAGCAGTACTTC. V is TRBV5-4 and J is TRBJ2-7; 9 nucleotides match TRBD1. Germline CDR1 and CDR2: SGHNT and YYREEE (reference sequence). The V gene end was trimmed by 7 bases and the J gene end by 7 bases; junction bases not matched to a gene: 9. This CDR3 is 13 amino acids long.

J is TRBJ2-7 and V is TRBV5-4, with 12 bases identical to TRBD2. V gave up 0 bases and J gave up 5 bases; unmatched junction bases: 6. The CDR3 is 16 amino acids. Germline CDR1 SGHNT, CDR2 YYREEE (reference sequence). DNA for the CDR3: TGTGCCAGCAGCTTGGATCTAGCGGGAGGGCCCCACGAGCAGTACTTC. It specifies CASSLDLAGGPHEQYF.

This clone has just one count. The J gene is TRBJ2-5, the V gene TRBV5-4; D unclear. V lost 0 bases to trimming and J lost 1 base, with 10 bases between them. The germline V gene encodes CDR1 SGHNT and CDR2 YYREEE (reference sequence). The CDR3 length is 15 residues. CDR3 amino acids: CASSLVPGSQETQYF. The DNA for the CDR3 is TGTGCCAGCAGCTTGGTCCCAGGCAGCCAAGAGACCCAGTACTTC.

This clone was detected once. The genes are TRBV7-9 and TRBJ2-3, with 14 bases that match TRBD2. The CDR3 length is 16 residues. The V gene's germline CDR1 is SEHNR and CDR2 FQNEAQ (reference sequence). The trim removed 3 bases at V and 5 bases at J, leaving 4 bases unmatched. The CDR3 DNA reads TGTGCCAGCAGCTTGGGACTAGCGGGAGTGAGAGATACGCAGTATTTT. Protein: CASSLGLAGVRDTQYF.

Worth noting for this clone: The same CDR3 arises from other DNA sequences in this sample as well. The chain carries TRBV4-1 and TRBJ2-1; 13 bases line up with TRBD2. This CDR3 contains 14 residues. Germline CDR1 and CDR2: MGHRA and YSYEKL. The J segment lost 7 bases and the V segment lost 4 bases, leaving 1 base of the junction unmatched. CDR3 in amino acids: CASSRTSGSNEQFF. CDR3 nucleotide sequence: TGCGCCAGCAGCCGGACTAGCGGGAGTAATGAGCAGTTCTTC.

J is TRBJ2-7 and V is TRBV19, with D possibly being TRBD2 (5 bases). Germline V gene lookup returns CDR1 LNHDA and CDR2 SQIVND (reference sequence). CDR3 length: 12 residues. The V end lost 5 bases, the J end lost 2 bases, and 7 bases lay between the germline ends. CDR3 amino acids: CASSASPYEQYF. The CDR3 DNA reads TGTGCCAGTAGTGCTAGCCCCTACGAGCAGTACTTC.

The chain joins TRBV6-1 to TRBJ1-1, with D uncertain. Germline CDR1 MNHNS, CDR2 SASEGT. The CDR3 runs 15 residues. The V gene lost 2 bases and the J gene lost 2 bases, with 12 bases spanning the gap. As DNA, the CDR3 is TGTGCCAGCAGTGAAAGGCGGTCAGTTAACACTGAAGCTTTCTTT. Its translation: CASSERRSVNTEAFF.

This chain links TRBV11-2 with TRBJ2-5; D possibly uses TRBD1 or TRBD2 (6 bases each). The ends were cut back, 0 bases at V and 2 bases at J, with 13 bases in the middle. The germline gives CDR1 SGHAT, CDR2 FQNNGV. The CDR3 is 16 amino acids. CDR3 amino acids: CASSLEFGGRQETQYF. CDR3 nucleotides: TGTGCCAGCAGCTTAGAGTTCGGGGGCCGTCAAGAGACCCAGTACTTC. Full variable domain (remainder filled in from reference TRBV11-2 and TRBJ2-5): EAGVAQSPRYKIIEKRQSVAFWCNPISGHATLYWYQQILGQGPKLLIQFQNNGVVDDSQLPKDRFSAERLKGVDSTLKIQPAKLEDSAVYLCASSLEFGGRQETQYFGPGTRLLVL.

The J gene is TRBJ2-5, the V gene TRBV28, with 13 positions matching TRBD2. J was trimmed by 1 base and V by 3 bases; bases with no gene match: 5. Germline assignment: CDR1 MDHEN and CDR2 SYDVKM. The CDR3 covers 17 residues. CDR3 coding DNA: TGTGCCAGCAGTTTTCGACTAGCGGGAGGTATCCAAGAGACCCAGTACTTC. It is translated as CASSFRLAGGIQETQYF.

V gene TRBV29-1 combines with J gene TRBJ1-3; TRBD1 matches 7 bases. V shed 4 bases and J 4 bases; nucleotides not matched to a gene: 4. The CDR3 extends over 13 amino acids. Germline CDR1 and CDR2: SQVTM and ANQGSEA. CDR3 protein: CSVARGTGNTIYF. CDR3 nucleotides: TGCAGCGTTGCCAGGGGGACGGGAAACACCATATATTTT.

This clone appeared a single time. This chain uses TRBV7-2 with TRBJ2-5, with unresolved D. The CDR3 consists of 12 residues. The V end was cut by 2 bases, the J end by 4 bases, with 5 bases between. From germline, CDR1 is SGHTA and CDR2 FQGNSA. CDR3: CASSLLGETQYF. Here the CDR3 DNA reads TGTGCCAGCAGCTTACTCGGAGAGACCCAGTACTTC.

Here the CDR3 reads CAWIGTSGRKETQYF. The CDR3 nucleotides are TGTGCCTGGATTGGGACTAGCGGGAGGAAAGAGACCCAGTACTTC. The V call is TRBV30, the J call TRBJ2-5, with 15 bases lining up with TRBD2. In germline, CDR1 is GTSNPN, CDR2 SVGIG (reference sequence). There are 15 residues in the CDR3. V lost 4 bases and J lost 3; bases outside the gene matches: 3.